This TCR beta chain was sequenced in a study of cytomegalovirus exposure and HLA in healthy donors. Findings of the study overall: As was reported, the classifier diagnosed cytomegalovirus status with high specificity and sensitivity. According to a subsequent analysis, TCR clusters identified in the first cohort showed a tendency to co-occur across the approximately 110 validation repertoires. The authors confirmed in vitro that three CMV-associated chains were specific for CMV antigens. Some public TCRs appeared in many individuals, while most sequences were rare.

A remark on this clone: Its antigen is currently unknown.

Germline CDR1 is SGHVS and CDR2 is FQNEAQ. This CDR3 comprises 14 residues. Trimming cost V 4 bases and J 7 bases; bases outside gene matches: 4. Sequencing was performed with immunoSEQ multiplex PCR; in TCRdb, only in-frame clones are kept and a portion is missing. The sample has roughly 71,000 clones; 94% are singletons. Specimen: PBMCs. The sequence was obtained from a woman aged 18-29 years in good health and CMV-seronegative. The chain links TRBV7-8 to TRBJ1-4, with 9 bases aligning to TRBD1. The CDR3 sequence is CASSYRGPGEKLFF. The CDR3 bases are TGTGCCAGCAGCTACAGGGGGCCGGGTGAAAAACTGTTTTTT.